A selection of T cell receptor beta chains follows, all from one sample in a study of blood T cell repertoires in COVID-19. Profiling relied on immunoSEQ multiplex PCR, and the TCRdb table lists in-frame clones only, not all of them. The repertoire holds about 160,000 clones, approximately 81% seen once, with approximately 3.3% in the top ten. The sequencing input was peripheral blood. These receptors were taken from a human donor with acute or convalescent COVID-19. The donor label of this sample is uncertain. The CDR3 runs from the conserved cysteine through the conserved F or W. A D gene is named only where the DNA matches it firmly. Expanded clones get a size class; other rows say once, few or many, or leave the size out.

d_call: TRBD1
clone_size: .
v_call: TRBV5-4
j_call: TRBJ1-1
cdr3_aa: CASLKSQGADTEAFF
cdr3_nt: TGTGCCAGCCTCAAATCACAGGGGGCGGACACTGAAGCTTTCTTT

d_call: .
clone_size: .
v_call: TRBV15
j_call: TRBJ2-5
cdr3_aa: CATSRVREEPGETQYF
cdr3_nt: TGTGCCACCAGCAGAGTTAGAGAGGAACCGGGGGAGACCCAGTACTTC

d_call: TRBD1
clone_size: .
v_call: TRBV6-1
j_call: TRBJ1-5
cdr3_aa: CASSERQGNQPQHF
cdr3_nt: TGTGCCAGCAGTGAAAGACAGGGGAATCAGCCCCAGCATTTT

d_call: .
clone_size: .
v_call: TRBV5-6
j_call: TRBJ1-5
cdr3_aa: CASSPTSDGNEGPQHF
cdr3_nt: TGTGCCAGCAGCCCCACCTCGGACGGGAACGAGGGGCCCCAGCATTTT

d_call: TRBD1
clone_size: .
v_call: TRBV5-5
j_call: TRBJ1-5
cdr3_aa: CASSRQGDDQPQHF
cdr3_nt: TGTGCCAGCAGTCGACAGGGGGATGATCAGCCCCAGCATTTT

d_call: .
clone_size: .
v_call: TRBV5-1
j_call: TRBJ1-4
cdr3_aa: CASSLEGRPNEKLFF
cdr3_nt: TGCGCCAGCAGCTTGGAAGGCAGGCCGAATGAAAAACTGTTTTTT

d_call: TRBD1
clone_size: few
v_call: TRBV27
j_call: TRBJ2-2
cdr3_aa: CASSLAGTGWTGELFF
cdr3_nt: TGTGCCAGCAGCTTGGCCGGGACAGGTTGGACCGGGGAGCTGTTTTTT

d_call: .
clone_size: .
v_call: TRBV19
j_call: TRBJ1-5
cdr3_aa: CASSGGRPLVYQPQHF
cdr3_nt: TGTGCCAGTAGTGGGGGGAGACCCCTAGTGTATCAGCCCCAGCATTTT

d_call: .
clone_size: .
v_call: TRBV5-1
j_call: TRBJ1-1
cdr3_aa: CASRRPGETEAFF
cdr3_nt: TGCGCCAGCAGACGTCCGGGTGAGACTGAAGCTTTCTTT

d_call: TRBD1
clone_size: .
v_call: TRBV19
j_call: TRBJ1-5
cdr3_aa: CASSIRADRGRSQPQHF
cdr3_nt: TGTGCCAGTAGTATTCGGGCCGACAGGGGGCGTAGTCAGCCCCAGCATTTT

d_call: TRBD1
clone_size: .
v_call: TRBV27
j_call: TRBJ2-1
cdr3_aa: CATRPGQRNEQFF
cdr3_nt: TGTGCCACTCGGCCGGGACAGAGAAATGAGCAGTTCTTC

d_call: TRBD1
clone_size: once
v_call: TRBV20-1
j_call: TRBJ1-2
cdr3_aa: CSIPRGLGYTF
cdr3_nt: TGCAGTATCCCCAGGGGGCTAGGCTACACCTTC

d_call: TRBD2
clone_size: .
v_call: TRBV7-3
j_call: TRBJ2-3
cdr3_aa: CASSLRLAGGDTQYF
cdr3_nt: TGTGCCAGCAGCTTAAGGCTAGCGGGGGGAGATACGCAGTATTTT

d_call: .
clone_size: once
v_call: TRBV28
j_call: TRBJ2-7
cdr3_aa: CASSWGVYEQYF
cdr3_nt: TGTGCCTCGTCGTGGGGCGTGTACGAGCAGTACTTC

d_call: TRBD1
clone_size: .
v_call: TRBV4-3
j_call: TRBJ2-1
cdr3_aa: CASSQIPGQGIYEQFF
cdr3_nt: TGCGCCAGCAGCCAAATTCCGGGACAGGGGATTTATGAGCAGTTCTTC

d_call: .
clone_size: .
v_call: TRBV5-4
j_call: TRBJ1-3
cdr3_aa: CASSRGGGPYSGNTIYF
cdr3_nt: TGTGCCAGCAGCCGCGGTGGAGGCCCTTACTCTGGAAACACCATATATTTT

d_call: .
clone_size: .
v_call: TRBV11-1
j_call: TRBJ2-1
cdr3_aa: CASSPQRDNEQFF
cdr3_nt: TGTGCCAGCAGCCCCCAACGCGACAATGAGCAGTTCTTC

d_call: .
clone_size: .
v_call: TRBV27
j_call: TRBJ2-7
cdr3_aa: CASSLGLMIYEQYF
cdr3_nt: TGTGCCAGCAGTTTGGGACTTATGATCTACGAGCAGTACTTC

d_call: TRBD1
clone_size: .
v_call: TRBV3-1/TRBV3-2
j_call: TRBJ1-5
cdr3_aa: CASSLGQGDQPQHF
cdr3_nt: TGTGCCAGCAGTCTCGGACAGGGAGATCAGCCCCAGCATTTT

d_call: .
clone_size: once
v_call: TRBV5-4
j_call: TRBJ2-1
cdr3_aa: CASSFGGAIGNEQFF
cdr3_nt: TGTGCCAGCAGCTTTGGGGGCGCGATAGGCAATGAGCAGTTCTTC

d_call: .
clone_size: .
v_call: TRBV10-3
j_call: TRBJ1-1
cdr3_aa: CAIRAGGTGTEAFF
cdr3_nt: TGTGCCATCAGGGCGGGAGGAACTGGCACTGAAGCTTTCTTT

d_call: TRBD1
clone_size: .
v_call: TRBV19
j_call: TRBJ1-3
cdr3_aa: CASSTGTGAGNTIYF
cdr3_nt: TGTGCCAGTAGTACCGGGACAGGGGCTGGAAACACCATATATTTT

d_call: .
clone_size: .
v_call: TRBV7-6
j_call: TRBJ1-2
cdr3_aa: CASSSAIPQGTLEGYTF
cdr3_nt: TGTGCCAGCAGCTCCGCTATCCCTCAGGGGACCCTAGAAGGCTACACCTTC

d_call: TRBD1
clone_size: .
v_call: TRBV2
j_call: TRBJ1-2
cdr3_aa: CASRRDRGSGYTF
cdr3_nt: TGTGCCAGCAGGCGGGACAGGGGCTCTGGCTACACCTTC

d_call: .
clone_size: .
v_call: TRBV11-2
j_call: TRBJ1-2
cdr3_aa: CASSFGTQYGYTF
cdr3_nt: TGTGCCAGCAGCTTTGGGACACAATATGGCTACACCTTC

d_call: .
clone_size: .
v_call: TRBV21-1
j_call: TRBJ2-3
cdr3_aa: CASSKRCETVGASTDTQYF
cdr3_nt: TGTGCCAGCAGCAAAAGATGTGAAACTGTGGGGGCCAGCACAGATACGCAGTATTTT

d_call: TRBD1
clone_size: .
v_call: TRBV5-4
j_call: TRBJ2-2
cdr3_aa: CASSGGTGANTGELFF
cdr3_nt: TGTGCCAGCAGCGGAGGGACAGGGGCGAACACCGGGGAGCTGTTTTTT

d_call: TRBD1
clone_size: .
v_call: TRBV5-1
j_call: TRBJ2-1
cdr3_aa: CASSLNMPRQGSEQFF
cdr3_nt: TGCGCCAGCAGCTTGAATATGCCTCGACAGGGAAGTGAGCAGTTCTTC

d_call: TRBD1
clone_size: .
v_call: TRBV19
j_call: TRBJ1-1
cdr3_aa: CASSINRGVEAFF
cdr3_nt: TGTGCCAGTAGTATCAACAGGGGGGTAGAAGCTTTCTTT

d_call: .
clone_size: .
v_call: TRBV5-5
j_call: TRBJ1-2
cdr3_aa: CASSLMLRIEGYTF
cdr3_nt: TGTGCCAGCAGCTTGATGCTGAGAATAGAGGGCTACACCTTC

d_call: .
clone_size: .
v_call: TRBV30
j_call: TRBJ2-7
cdr3_aa: CAWSVLRGATPYEQYF
cdr3_nt: TGTGCCTGGAGTGTACTAAGGGGTGCGACCCCCTACGAGCAGTACTTC

d_call: TRBD2
clone_size: .
v_call: TRBV10-3
j_call: TRBJ2-7
cdr3_aa: CAISESTSGGARAYEQYF
cdr3_nt: TGTGCCATCAGTGAGTCGACTAGCGGGGGGGCAAGGGCCTACGAGCAGTACTTC

d_call: TRBD2
clone_size: .
v_call: TRBV9
j_call: TRBJ2-7
cdr3_aa: CASSVGRGGTSYEQYF
cdr3_nt: TGTGCCAGCAGCGTAGGACGGGGGGGCACATCCTACGAGCAGTACTTC

d_call: .
clone_size: .
v_call: TRBV14
j_call: TRBJ1-6
cdr3_aa: CASSQDAAATSPLHF
cdr3_nt: TGTGCCAGCAGCCAAGATGCGGCAGCTACGTCACCCCTCCACTTT

d_call: .
clone_size: .
v_call: TRBV7-8
j_call: TRBJ1-2
cdr3_aa: CASSLEGQRERYGYTF
cdr3_nt: TGTGCCAGCAGCTTAGAGGGGCAGCGGGAGCGTTATGGCTACACCTTC

d_call: TRBD2
clone_size: many
v_call: TRBV5-1
j_call: TRBJ2-1
cdr3_aa: CASSYKTSDYNEQFF
cdr3_nt: TGCGCCAGCAGCTATAAGACTAGCGACTACAATGAGCAGTTCTTC

d_call: TRBD2
clone_size: once
v_call: TRBV7-2
j_call: TRBJ2-3
cdr3_aa: CASTPSGGRTDTQYF
cdr3_nt: TGTGCCAGCACCCCGTCGGGGGGTCGCACAGATACGCAGTATTTT

d_call: .
clone_size: .
v_call: TRBV7-3
j_call: TRBJ2-5
cdr3_aa: CASSFGYQETQYF
cdr3_nt: TGTGCCAGCAGCTTCGGGTACCAAGAGACCCAGTACTTC

d_call: TRBD1
clone_size: .
v_call: TRBV19
j_call: TRBJ2-6
cdr3_aa: CASSPEGTVVSSGANVLTF
cdr3_nt: TGTGCCAGTAGTCCCGAAGGGACAGTTGTGAGCTCTGGGGCCAACGTCCTGACTTTC

d_call: TRBD1
clone_size: .
v_call: TRBV11-3
j_call: TRBJ1-2
cdr3_aa: CASSPRQGMAYGYTF
cdr3_nt: TGTGCCAGCAGCCCGAGACAGGGAATGGCCTATGGCTACACCTTC

d_call: .
clone_size: .
v_call: TRBV11-2
j_call: TRBJ1-1
cdr3_aa: CASRGGHPNTEAFF
cdr3_nt: TGTGCCAGCCGCGGCGGACACCCGAACACTGAAGCTTTCTTT

d_call: .
clone_size: .
v_call: TRBV7-8
j_call: TRBJ1-1
cdr3_aa: CASNIKRGLGLNSAFF
cdr3_nt: TGTGCCAGCAACATAAAGCGGGGGTTGGGGCTGAATTCGGCTTTCTTT

d_call: .
clone_size: .
v_call: TRBV2
j_call: TRBJ1-2
cdr3_aa: CASSDGYGYTF
cdr3_nt: TGTGCCAGCAGTGACGGGTATGGCTACACCTTC

d_call: .
clone_size: .
v_call: TRBV12-1
j_call: TRBJ2-1
cdr3_aa: CASSFYRDRDELAGGSSYNEQFF
cdr3_nt: TGTGCCAGCAGCTTTTATAGGGACAGGGATGAACTAGCGGGGGGGAGCTCCTACAATGAGCAGTTCTTC

d_call: TRBD1
clone_size: .
v_call: TRBV18
j_call: TRBJ1-1
cdr3_aa: CASSHGQATEAFF
cdr3_nt: TGTGCCAGCTCCCACGGACAGGCCACTGAAGCTTTCTTT

d_call: .
clone_size: .
v_call: TRBV7-2
j_call: TRBJ2-5
cdr3_aa: CASASRSSPVQETQYF
cdr3_nt: TGTGCCAGCGCCTCTCGGAGCAGCCCCGTACAAGAGACCCAGTACTTC

d_call: .
clone_size: .
v_call: TRBV11-2
j_call: TRBJ2-2
cdr3_aa: CASSPGLNTGELFF
cdr3_nt: TGTGCCAGCAGCCCCGGACTTAACACCGGGGAGCTGTTTTTT

d_call: .
clone_size: .
v_call: TRBV14
j_call: TRBJ2-3
cdr3_aa: CASSQVPGLGIDTQYF
cdr3_nt: TGTGCCAGCAGCCAAGTTCCGGGATTGGGCATAGATACGCAGTATTTT

d_call: .
clone_size: .
v_call: TRBV6-5
j_call: TRBJ1-2
cdr3_aa: CASSYLPGLRDYGYTF
cdr3_nt: TGTGCCAGCAGTTACCTCCCGGGACTTCGGGACTATGGCTACACCTTC

d_call: .
clone_size: .
v_call: TRBV21-1
j_call: TRBJ2-7
cdr3_aa: CASSKDAGLGQGSSYEQYF
cdr3_nt: TGTGCCAGCAGCAAAGACGCGGGCTTAGGACAGGGGAGCTCCTACGAGCAGTACTTC

d_call: .
clone_size: .
v_call: TRBV4-2
j_call: TRBJ1-2
cdr3_aa: CASSQDSGRNYYGYTF
cdr3_nt: TGTGCCAGCAGCCAAGACTCGGGGAGAAACTACTATGGCTACACCTTC

d_call: TRBD2
clone_size: .
v_call: TRBV6-5
j_call: TRBJ2-1
cdr3_aa: CASSRGLAGANEQFF
cdr3_nt: TGTGCCAGCAGTCGTGGACTAGCGGGGGCCAATGAGCAGTTCTTC